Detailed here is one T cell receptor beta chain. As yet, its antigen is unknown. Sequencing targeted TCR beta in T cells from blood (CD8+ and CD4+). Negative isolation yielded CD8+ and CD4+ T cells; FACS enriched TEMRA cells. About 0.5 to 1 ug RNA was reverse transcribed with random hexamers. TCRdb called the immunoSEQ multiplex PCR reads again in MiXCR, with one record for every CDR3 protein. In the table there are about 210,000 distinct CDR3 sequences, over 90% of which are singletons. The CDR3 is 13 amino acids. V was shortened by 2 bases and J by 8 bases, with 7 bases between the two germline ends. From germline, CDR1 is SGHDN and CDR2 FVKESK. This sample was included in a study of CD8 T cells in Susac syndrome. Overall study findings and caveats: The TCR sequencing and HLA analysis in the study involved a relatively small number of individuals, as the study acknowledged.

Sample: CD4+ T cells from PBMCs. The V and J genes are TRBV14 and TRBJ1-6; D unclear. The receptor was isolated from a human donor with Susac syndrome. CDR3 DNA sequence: TGTGCCAGCAGCCAAAACGGAGATTCACCCCTCCACTTT. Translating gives CASSQNGDSPLHF.